The sample holds a few counts of the clone carrying this TCR beta chain. Its specificity is unknown. These data belong to a study of CD8+CD57+ T cells in acquired aplastic anemia. Whoever was chosen for sequencing had shown CD8+CD57+ cell expansion by flow cytometry. CDR1 LNHDA and CDR2 SQIVND come from the germline V gene (reference sequence). The CDR3 has 14 amino acids. Trimming took off 6 bases at V and 6 bases at J, with 15 bases between the two ends. The study's findings and limits: Overlap between patients and controls comprised about 28 CD8+ CDR3 sequences.

Genomic DNA served as template for TCR beta VDJ and CDR3 profiling. Each CDR3 protein gets one entry after TCRdb re-called the reads with MiXCR. The sample contains around 200,000 distinct CDR3 sequences, approximately 48% of which appear only once. This TCR was sampled from a human donor with aplastic anemia. This chain connects TRBV19 to TRBJ1-5, with no clear D. Sequencing was carried out using sorted CD4+, CD8+, or CD8+CD57+ T cells (not recorded which) from PBMCs. CDR3 amino acids: CASRPGRVGQPQHF. CDR3 nucleotides: TGTGCCAGTAGACCAGGTCGGGTCGGTCAGCCCCAGCATTTT.